One and the same sample provided the 29 T cell receptor beta chains below, sequenced in a study of control samples from healthy donors and cancer patients. Sequencing was performed with immunoSEQ multiplex PCR; in TCRdb, only in-frame clones are kept and a portion is missing. Of around 42,000 clones listed, roughly 94% were seen once; the top ten hold 24%. Specimen: blood. These receptors originate from a man aged 60 to 69 in good health.

The V gene is TRBV10-2, the J gene TRBJ1-4; D is ambiguous. The CDR3 runs to 13 residues. Germline values: CDR1 WSHSY, CDR2 SAAADI. The germline V and J ends were trimmed by 5 bases and 4 bases, with 8 bases remaining between them. CDR3 coding DNA: TGCGCCAGCAGTCGGGCCGTTAATGAAAAACTGTTTTTT. It yields the protein CASSRAVNEKLFF.

The gene calls are TRBV30 and TRBJ2-3, with D tentatively TRBD1 or TRBD2 (5 bases each). Germline values: CDR1 GTSNPN, CDR2 SVGIG (reference sequence). V lost 2 bases and J lost 0, with 21 bases in between. The CDR3 spans 18 residues. CDR3 protein: CAWSIARVSGGSTDTQYF. The CDR3 coding sequence is TGTGCCTGGAGTATCGCCAGGGTCAGCGGAGGAAGCACAGATACGCAGTATTTT.

Concerning this clone: Relative to the germline gene, one junction end is altered; a read error may explain this. CDR3 in amino acids: CASSFFRDSGNIEAFF. For the CDR3, the DNA is TGTGCCAGCAGCTTCTTCCGGGACAGTGGGAACATTGAAGCTTTCTTT. The chain combines TRBV7-9 with TRBJ1-1, with 7 bases that match TRBD1. This CDR3 spans 16 amino acids. Germline values: CDR1 SEHNR, CDR2 FQNEAQ (reference sequence).

The rearrangement uses TRBV19 and TRBJ2-5; perhaps TRBD1 as D (5 bases). The germline V gene encodes CDR1 LNHDA and CDR2 SQIVND (reference sequence). With 4 bases removed from V and 4 bases from J, the gap between germline ends came to 19 bases. The CDR3 runs 16 residues. This CDR3 reads CASSTSDHGQGETQYF. CDR3 DNA: TGTGCCAGTAGTACCTCCGACCACGGGCAGGGAGAGACCCAGTACTTC.

The V gene is TRBV3-1 (or the pseudogene TRBV3-2), the J gene TRBJ2-7; D gene unclear. Trimming left V 1 base short and J 6 bases short, with 7 bases between. Germline V CDR1 and CDR2: LGHDT, YNNKEL (reference sequence). The CDR3 is made up of 12 amino acids. In DNA, the CDR3 is TGTGCCAGCAGCCAAGTTTCTGGCGAGCAGTACTTC. This encodes CASSQVSGEQYF.

V and J are TRBV4-2 and TRBJ2-1, with 9 bases fitting TRBD2. Trimming cost V 1 base and J 4 bases; bases outside gene matches: 8. CDR1 is LGHNA, CDR2 YNFKEQ, per germline. The CDR3 contains 17 residues. The CDR3 spells CASSQGEASGDYNEQFF. DNA of the CDR3: TGTGCCAGCAGCCAAGGTGAAGCTAGCGGGGATTACAATGAGCAGTTCTTC.

The V gene is TRBV28, the J gene TRBJ1-3; D gene ambiguous. Germline V gene data show CDR1 as MDHEN and CDR2 as SYDVKM. The CDR3 length is 14 residues. V lost 9 bases, J lost 0 bases, and 12 bases lay in between. Here the CDR3 reads CASRPPFSGNTIYF. CDR3 DNA: TGTGCCAGTCGCCCCCCCTTCTCTGGAAACACCATATATTTT.

The V call is TRBV2, the J call TRBJ2-3; 10 nucleotides agree with TRBD1. The germline V gene has CDR1 SNHLY and CDR2 FYNNEI. The V and J ends lost 5 bases and 5 bases, in that order; junction bases with no gene match: 7. This CDR3 has 15 amino acids. The CDR3: CASSPRDRGIDTQYF. CDR3 nucleotide sequence: TGTGCCAGCAGTCCCCGGGACAGGGGAATAGATACGCAGTATTTT.

CDR3: CASRGRQATNEKLFF. CDR3 DNA sequence: TGTGCCAGTAGGGGACGGCAGGCAACTAATGAAAAACTGTTTTTT. The V call is TRBV19, the J call TRBJ1-4, with D perhaps matching TRBD1 (5 bases). Germline V gene data show CDR1 as LNHDA and CDR2 as SQIVND (reference sequence). V lost 6 bases and J lost 0, with 11 bases in between. This CDR3 is 15 amino acids long.

In its sample, this clone was seen once. The chain recombines TRBV14 with TRBJ2-3, with D uncertain. This CDR3 spans 15 amino acids. Germline-derived CDR1 and CDR2 are SGHDN and FVKESK. The ends were cut back, 2 bases at V and 4 bases at J, with 13 bases in the middle. The CDR3 sequence: CASSQRLEWADTQYF. The DNA for the CDR3 is TGTGCCAGCAGCCAACGCCTAGAGTGGGCAGATACGCAGTATTTT.

This rearrangement joins TRBV29-1 to TRBJ1-1; D is unclear. Trimming pared 7 bases from V and 5 bases from J, leaving 5 bases between. CDR1 is SQVTM, CDR2 ANQGSEA, per germline. There are 9 residues in the CDR3. The CDR3 reads CSAGTEAFF. Written as DNA, the CDR3 is TGCAGCGCGGGGACTGAAGCTTTCTTT. Variable domain in full (rest from reference TRBV29-1 and TRBJ1-1): SAVISQKPSRDICQRGTSLTIQCQVDSQVTMMFWYRQQPGQSLTLIATANQGSEATYESGFVIDKFPISRPNLTFSTLTVSNMSPEDSSIYLCSAGTEAFFGQGTRLTVV.

The gene calls are TRBV27 and TRBJ1-1; D call uncertain. This CDR3 region has 14 residues. The V end lost 2 bases, the J end lost 0 bases, and 7 bases lay between the germline ends. Germline lookup yields CDR1 MNHEY and CDR2 SMNVEV (reference sequence). CDR3 sequence (DNA): TGTGCCAGCAGTTTACCGGGATTGAACACTGAAGCTTTCTTT. Its translation: CASSLPGLNTEAFF.

The chain has TRBV24-1 and TRBJ2-7; TRBD1 is a possible D gene (6 bases). In germline, CDR1 is KGHDR, CDR2 SFDVKD. The CDR3 length is 13 residues. V was clipped by 9 bases and J by 1 base, with 12 bases between them. The CDR3 region has the DNA TGTGCCACCTCCGGGACACGGTCCTACGAGCAGTACTTC. Protein product: CATSGTRSYEQYF.

This chain uses TRBV10-3 with TRBJ2-1; D unclear. This CDR3 comprises 11 residues. V lost 2 bases to trimming and J lost 14 bases, with 10 bases between them. Germline V CDR1 and CDR2: ENHRY, SYGVKD. CDR3 sequence: CAISEKSIKFF. The CDR3 DNA reads TGTGCCATCAGTGAGAAGAGTATCAAGTTCTTC.

CDR3 in amino acids: CASSLVGSGQFF. DNA of the CDR3: TGTGCCAGCAGCTTAGTGGGGAGTGGGCAGTTCTTC. V gene TRBV11-2 combines with J gene TRBJ2-1; D might be TRBD2 (5 bases). The CDR3 is 12 residues long. Trimming left V 1 base short and J 12 bases short, with 10 bases between. Looked up from germline, CDR1 is SGHAT and CDR2 is FQNNGV.

This rearrangement joins TRBV11-3 to TRBJ1-3; 9 nucleotides align to TRBD1. Germline CDR1 SGHNT, CDR2 YENEEA. The J segment lost 7 bases and the V segment lost 6 bases, leaving 4 bases of the junction unmatched. This CDR3 region has 13 residues. The CDR3 is CASRPDRGNTIYF. The DNA of the CDR3 is TGTGCCAGCAGACCGGACAGGGGCAACACCATATATTTT. The whole variable domain, remainder taken from reference TRBV11-3 and TRBJ1-3, is EAGVVQSPRYKIIEKKQPVAFWCNPISGHNTLYWYLQNLGQGPELLIRYENEEAVDDSQLPKDRFSAERLKGVDSTLKIQPAELGDSAVYLCASRPDRGNTIYFGEGSWLTVV.

The rearrangement joins TRBV11-2 to TRBJ2-3; TRBD2 might be the D (6 bases). Deletions cut 5 bases from V and 2 bases from J, with 14 bases between. This CDR3 region has 15 residues. In germline, CDR1 is SGHAT, CDR2 FQNNGV. DNA for the CDR3: TGTGCCAGCAGCAAGGGACTTACCGCCACAGATACGCAGTATTTT. This encodes CASSKGLTATDTQYF. Using reference TRBV11-2 and TRBJ2-3 for the parts outside the CDR3, the full variable domain is EAGVAQSPRYKIIEKRQSVAFWCNPISGHATLYWYQQILGQGPKLLIQFQNNGVVDDSQLPKDRFSAERLKGVDSTLKIQPAKLEDSAVYLCASSKGLTATDTQYFGPGTRLTVL.

This clone has just a few counts. The chain uses TRBV29-1 and TRBJ2-2, with D maybe TRBD1 (6 bases). CDR3 size: 15 residues. Germline CDR1 and CDR2: SQVTM and ANQGSEA. Trimming left V 5 bases short and J 3 bases short, with 16 bases between. The CDR3 protein is CSVRSQGWDTGELFF. Written as DNA, the CDR3 is TGCAGCGTTAGAAGTCAGGGGTGGGACACCGGGGAGCTGTTTTTT.

The chain joins TRBV19 to TRBJ2-7; TRBD1 is a possible D gene (6 bases). V lost 1 base and J 3 bases, leaving 10 bases between the germline ends. The CDR3 covers 14 residues. Germline V CDR1 and CDR2: LNHDA, SQIVND (reference sequence). CDR3 residues: CASSIVAGDYEQYF. For the CDR3, the DNA is TGTGCCAGTAGTATAGTAGCAGGGGACTACGAGCAGTACTTC.

The chain employs TRBV7-9 and TRBJ2-7, with 13 bases fitting TRBD2. Germline CDR1 and CDR2: SEHNR and FQNEAQ (reference sequence). The CDR3 runs 15 residues. The V and J ends lost 3 bases and 4 bases, in that order; junction bases with no gene match: 3. CDR3 sequence reads: CASSFGLAGEYEQYF. As DNA, the CDR3 is TGTGCCAGCAGCTTCGGACTAGCGGGAGAGTACGAGCAGTACTTC.

This chain links TRBV7-2 with TRBJ1-4; D might be TRBD1 (5 bases). This CDR3 is built from 13 residues. With 8 bases removed from V and 8 bases from J, the gap between germline ends came to 15 bases. Germline CDR1 reads SGHTA; CDR2 reads FQGNSA. The CDR3 protein is CASASSGGEKLFF. CDR3 in DNA: TGTGCCAGCGCCTCGTCTGGGGGGGAAAAACTGTTTTTT. Together with reference TRBV7-2 and TRBJ1-4, the CDR3 gives the full variable domain: GAGVSQSPSNKVTEKGKDVELRCDPISGHTALYWYRQSLGQGLEFLIYFQGNSAPDKSGLPSDRFSAERTGGSVSTLTIQRTQQEDSAVYLCASASSGGEKLFFGSGTQLSVL.

The rearrangement joins TRBV12-3 or TRBV12-4 to TRBJ2-7; 9 bases align to TRBD2. V shed 7 bases, J shed 4 bases, and the junction held 5 bases outside the gene matches. This CDR3 contains 13 residues. The CDR3 loop is CASTDSGRYEQYF. DNA for the CDR3: TGTGCCAGCACCGATAGCGGGAGATACGAGCAGTACTTC.

This clone was counted only a few times. Other nucleotide sequences from this sample produce the same CDR3. V gene TRBV2 combines with J gene TRBJ2-7, with 11 bases lining up with TRBD2. Unmatched junction bases numbered 4, after V lost 3 bases and J lost 0 bases. In germline, CDR1 is SNHLY, CDR2 FYNNEI. This CDR3 is built from 16 residues. The CDR3 nucleotides are TGTGCCAGCAGTGAGGGGACTAGCGGATTCTCCTACGAGCAGTACTTC. Protein sequence: CASSEGTSGFSYEQYF.

This chain links TRBV6-6 with TRBJ1-1, with 9 bases aligning to TRBD1. The CDR3 is 16 residues long. With 6 bases clipped from V and 5 bases from J, the junction kept 13 bases outside the gene matches. CDR1 and CDR2 (germline): MNHNY, SVGAGI (reference sequence). Here the CDR3 DNA reads TGTGCCAGCAGCCGAACCACAGGGGGCTATAGTACTGAAGCTTTCTTT. Translating gives CASSRTTGGYSTEAFF.

The chain recombines TRBV30 with TRBJ2-7; 8 bases fit TRBD2. The trim removed 0 bases at V and 6 bases at J, leaving 7 bases unmatched. The CDR3 is 14 amino acids. CDR1 and CDR2 (germline): GTSNPN, SVGIG (reference sequence). This CDR3 is CAWSVREGVSEQYF. Here the CDR3 DNA reads TGTGCCTGGAGTGTACGGGAGGGGGTGAGCGAGCAGTACTTC.

This chain links TRBV28 with TRBJ1-5, with unresolved D. With 10 bases removed from V and 2 bases from J, the gap between germline ends came to 9 bases. The germline V gene has CDR1 MDHEN and CDR2 SYDVKM. The CDR3 extends over 12 amino acids. CDR3 protein: CATAAGNQPQHF. For the CDR3, the DNA is TGTGCCACGGCTGCGGGCAATCAGCCCCAGCATTTT.

V is TRBV19 and J is TRBJ1-5; D gene uncertain. Germline-derived CDR1 and CDR2 are LNHDA and SQIVND (reference sequence). The V gene lost 7 bases and the J gene lost 2 bases, with 21 bases spanning the gap. The CDR3 contains 17 residues. The CDR3 protein is CASTILSGNPGNQPQHF. The CDR3 DNA reads as TGTGCCAGTACCATCCTCTCAGGAAATCCGGGCAATCAGCCCCAGCATTTT.

The V call is TRBV11-2, the J call TRBJ2-5; perhaps TRBD1 as D (6 bases). Trimming removed 3 bases at V and 2 bases at J, with 10 bases between. This CDR3 region has 14 residues. The V gene's germline CDR1 is SGHAT and CDR2 FQNNGV. The CDR3, as DNA: TGTGCCAGCAGCTTGGGGACATCACAAGAGACCCAGTACTTC. Its translation: CASSLGTSQETQYF. Looking up the rest from reference TRBV11-2 and TRBJ2-5 gives the full variable domain: EAGVAQSPRYKIIEKRQSVAFWCNPISGHATLYWYQQILGQGPKLLIQFQNNGVVDDSQLPKDRFSAERLKGVDSTLKIQPAKLEDSAVYLCASSLGTSQETQYFGPGTRLLVL.

The CDR3 here is CASSQVGMNTEAFF. CDR3 nucleotide sequence: TGTGCCAGCAGCCAAGTTGGAATGAACACTGAAGCTTTCTTT. V usage is TRBV3-1 (or the pseudogene TRBV3-2) and J usage is TRBJ1-1; D gene ambiguous. This CDR3 has 14 residues. The V and J ends lost 1 base and 0 bases respectively, with 6 bases between them. The germline V gene encodes CDR1 LGHDT and CDR2 YNNKEL (reference sequence).